A single sample gave rise to the 31 T cell receptor beta chains below, sequenced in a study of technical replicates of blood from a handful of donors. The data were produced by immunoSEQ multiplex PCR, yet TCRdb's version contains in-frame clones alone and is incomplete. The sample yields approximately 82,000 clones, about 90% seen once. The material sequenced was T cells isolated from PBMCs. The receptors here all came from a human donor in good health.

The gene calls are TRBV10-1 and TRBJ2-1; perhaps TRBD1 as D (5 bases). Per germline, CDR1 WNHNN and CDR2 SYGVQD (reference sequence). The CDR3 totals 14 residues. Trimming removed 3 bases from V and 8 bases from J, with 14 bases in between. CDR3 nucleotide sequence: TGCGCCAGCAGTGAAGCGCTCAAAGGGGATGAGCAGTTCTTC. Translation gives CASSEALKGDEQFF.

This clone came up once. The chain couples TRBV27 to TRBJ2-7; TRBD1 matches 12 bases. J was trimmed by 6 bases and V by 5 bases; bases with no gene match: 5. The CDR3 covers 14 residues. Germline CDR1 reads MNHEY; CDR2 reads SMNVEV (reference sequence). In DNA, the CDR3 is TGTGCCAGCAGTCCCGGGACAGGGGGCTTCGAGCAGTACTTC. It encodes CASSPGTGGFEQYF.

The chain couples TRBV4-2 to TRBJ2-7; 9 bases map to TRBD1. Trimming took 4 bases from V and 3 from J; bases not matched to a gene: 7. CDR1 is LGHNA and CDR2 is YNFKEQ in the germline V gene. This CDR3 comprises 15 residues. CDR3 amino acids: CASSLRDRALYEQYF. The DNA for the CDR3 is TGTGCCAGCAGCCTCCGGGACAGGGCTCTCTACGAGCAGTACTTC.

This chain joins TRBV7-3 and TRBJ1-6; D uncertain. Trimming pared 4 bases from V and 7 bases from J, leaving 8 bases between. The CDR3 consists of 13 residues. Germline V gives CDR1 SGHTA, CDR2 FQGTGA. CDR3 bases: TGTGCCAGCAGCTCGACTGCAAATTCACCCCTCCACTTT. Amino acids: CASSSTANSPLHF.

The V and J genes are TRBV28 and TRBJ2-4; perhaps TRBD1 as D (6 bases). Trimming removed 5 bases at V and 0 bases at J, with 17 bases between. This CDR3 spans 17 amino acids. In germline, CDR1 is MDHEN, CDR2 SYDVKM. The CDR3 DNA sequence: TGTGCCAGCAGTCTGAGGACAGCGAGTTTAGCCAAAAACATTCAGTACTTC. Translated, it gives CASSLRTASLAKNIQYF.

This chain joins TRBV5-4 and TRBJ2-1; perhaps TRBD1 as D (6 bases). From germline, CDR1 is SGHNT and CDR2 YYREEE (reference sequence). V lost 6 bases and J 0 bases, leaving 10 bases between the germline ends. The CDR3 is 14 amino acids. The CDR3 here is CASTTGSSYNEQFF. In nucleotides, the CDR3 is TGTGCCAGCACTACAGGGAGCTCCTACAATGAGCAGTTCTTC.

This rearrangement joins TRBV6-5 to TRBJ2-2; D is perhaps TRBD1 (5 bases). This CDR3 comprises 13 residues. Per the germline V gene, CDR1 is MNHEY and CDR2 is SVGAGI. Trimming cost V 8 bases and J 5 bases, with 12 bases left between them. The CDR3, as DNA: TGTGCCAGCGGCGACAGTATTACCGGGGAGCTGTTTTTT. This translates into CASGDSITGELFF.

This chain links TRBV7-2 with TRBJ2-6; weak D call: TRBD2 (5 bases). The CDR3 length is 17 residues. The germline V gene has CDR1 SGHTA and CDR2 FQGNSA. With 0 bases removed from V and 3 bases from J, the gap between germline ends came to 12 bases. As DNA, the CDR3 is TGTGCCAGCAGCTTAGCCTTAGCGCCTAATGGGGCCAACGTCCTGACTTTC. This sequence encodes CASSLALAPNGANVLTF.

The chain links TRBV5-4 to TRBJ1-1; D is ambiguous. Germline V gene lookup returns CDR1 SGHNT and CDR2 YYREEE (reference sequence). The CDR3 loop spans 14 amino acids. V lost 4 bases and J 6 bases, leaving 16 bases between the germline ends. In DNA, the CDR3 is TGTGCCAGCAGCACGTCTATAAGGGAGGCTGAAGCTTTCTTT. Amino acids: CASSTSIREAEAFF.

The V gene is TRBV18, the J gene TRBJ2-1; D is unclear. V was cut by 5 bases and J by 0 bases, with 8 bases left in between. Per the germline V gene, CDR1 is KGHSH and CDR2 is LQKENI. This CDR3 spans 14 amino acids. The CDR3, as DNA: TGTGCCAGCTCAGAGGAGAGCTCCTACAATGAGCAGTTCTTC. Translated: CASSEESSYNEQFF. The full variable domain, completed using reference TRBV18 and TRBJ2-1, is NAGVMQNPRHLVRRRGQEARLRCSPMKGHSHVYWYRQLPEEGLKFMVYLQKENIIDESGMPKERFSAEFPKEGPSILRIQQVVRGDSAAYFCASSEESSYNEQFFGPGTRLTVL.

The genes are TRBV29-1 and TRBJ2-7, with TRBD2 as a possible D gene (6 bases). The CDR3 runs to 15 residues. Trimming took off 0 bases at V and 1 base at J, with 13 bases between the two ends. Germline V gives CDR1 SQVTM, CDR2 ANQGSEA. CDR3 coding DNA: TGCAGCGTTGAAGATCGAGGGACTGATTCCTACGAGCAGTACTTC. Translating gives CSVEDRGTDSYEQYF.

This clone has only one observation. The V gene is TRBV19, the J gene TRBJ2-7; tentatively, D is TRBD1 (6 bases). Germline V gene sequence: CDR1 LNHDA, CDR2 SQIVND (reference sequence). This CDR3 is 13 amino acids long. Trimming pared 4 bases from V and 2 bases from J, leaving 9 bases between. The CDR3 region is CASSNRVTYEQYF. In DNA, the CDR3 is TGTGCCAGTAGTAACAGGGTCACCTACGAGCAGTACTTC.

The DNA for the CDR3 is TGTGCCAGTAGTATAGCGGCGAACACCGGGGAGCTGTTTTTT. It specifies CASSIAANTGELFF. The chain has TRBV19 and TRBJ2-2; no firm D call. Germline CDR1 and CDR2: LNHDA and SQIVND (reference sequence). The CDR3 sequence is 14 residues long. Trimming shortened V by 1 base and J by 0 bases, and 3 bases separated the two germline ends.

The chain joins TRBV5-6 to TRBJ2-7; TRBD2 agrees at 11 bases. Germline-derived CDR1 and CDR2 are SGHDT and YYEEEE. CDR3 length equals 14 residues. Germline trimming cut 5 bases from V and 5 bases from J; bases unmatched to any gene: 6. The CDR3 sequence: CASRLLAGANEQYF. Here the CDR3 DNA reads TGTGCCAGCAGACTACTAGCGGGGGCCAACGAGCAGTACTTC.

The rearrangement joins TRBV2 to TRBJ2-3; D might be TRBD2 (6 bases). The CDR3 length is 17 residues. Germline CDR1 and CDR2: SNHLY and FYNNEI. V lost 8 bases to trimming and J lost 1 base, with 22 bases between them. The CDR3: CASRPLMERARTDTQYF. CDR3 sequence (DNA): TGTGCCAGCCGTCCCCTGATGGAGCGGGCCCGCACAGATACGCAGTATTTT.

This chain uses TRBV2 with TRBJ1-1; 7 nucleotides align to TRBD1. Per the germline V gene, CDR1 is SNHLY and CDR2 is FYNNEI. The CDR3 is made up of 14 amino acids. The J segment lost 6 bases and the V segment lost 3 bases, leaving 7 bases of the junction unmatched. Written as DNA, the CDR3 is TGTGCCAGCAGTGAGTACAGGGGAGCTGCTGAAGCTTTCTTT. Protein: CASSEYRGAAEAFF.

The chain joins TRBV7-9 to TRBJ2-2, with 9 positions matching TRBD1. The V gene's germline CDR1 is SEHNR and CDR2 FQNEAQ (reference sequence). The CDR3 contains 17 residues. J was trimmed by 0 bases and V by 6 bases; bases with no gene match: 8. The CDR3 here is CASRGLQGATNTGELFF. The DNA of the CDR3 is TGTGCCAGCAGGGGCCTACAGGGGGCAACGAACACCGGGGAGCTGTTTTTT.

The genes are TRBV5-6 and TRBJ2-7, with TRBD1 as a possible D gene (5 bases). The V end was cut by 5 bases, the J end by 2 bases, with 20 bases between. Germline CDR1 and CDR2: SGHDT and YYEEEE. The CDR3 totals 16 residues. The CDR3 bases are TGTGCCAGCAGTATCGGGCAGGGTCGGGTGGCCTACGAGCAGTACTTC. Translated: CASSIGQGRVAYEQYF.

J is TRBJ2-7 and V is TRBV7-2, with D perhaps TRBD1 (6 bases). Germline CDR1 and CDR2: SGHTA and FQGNSA. The CDR3 runs to 14 residues. V lost 8 bases to trimming and J lost 1 base, with 15 bases between them. CDR3 amino acids: CASALGAASYEQYF. CDR3 nucleotide sequence: TGTGCCAGCGCCTTGGGGGCAGCGTCCTACGAGCAGTACTTC. The whole variable domain, filled in from reference TRBV7-2 and TRBJ2-7, reads GAGVSQSPSNKVTEKGKDVELRCDPISGHTALYWYRQSLGQGLEFLIYFQGNSAPDKSGLPSDRFSAERTGGSVSTLTIQRTQQEDSAVYLCASALGAASYEQYFGPGTRLTVT.

The chain uses TRBV4-1 and TRBJ1-4; 7 bases match TRBD1. Germline V CDR1 and CDR2: MGHRA, YSYEKL. V was pared by 5 bases and J by 6 bases, with 6 bases of the junction left unmatched. The CDR3 sequence is 14 residues long. The CDR3 loop is CASSGRQGDEKLFF. CDR3 sequence (DNA): TGCGCCAGCAGCGGAAGACAGGGAGATGAAAAACTGTTTTTT.

The chain carries TRBV19 and TRBJ1-4; D call uncertain. CDR1 LNHDA and CDR2 SQIVND come from the germline V gene (reference sequence). V was trimmed by 1 base and J by 5 bases, leaving 5 bases between them. This CDR3 region has 13 residues. CDR3 in amino acids: CASSIGRNEKLFF. The CDR3 DNA sequence: TGTGCCAGTAGTATAGGCAGGAATGAAAAACTGTTTTTT.

This chain links TRBV14 with TRBJ2-5; TRBD1 matches at 8 bases. Trimming cost V 1 base and J 5 bases; bases outside gene matches: 9. From germline, CDR1 is SGHDN and CDR2 FVKESK. The CDR3 spans 16 residues. The CDR3 DNA is TGTGCCAGCAGCCAAGCGGACAGGGTGAACGAGGAGACCCAGTACTTC. This codes for CASSQADRVNEETQYF.

The chain recombines TRBV10-2 with TRBJ1-1; a possible D gene is TRBD1 (5 bases). The CDR3 is 13 residues long. CDR1 and CDR2 (germline): WSHSY, SAAADI. V gave up 7 bases and J gave up 1 base, with 10 bases separating them. The chain's CDR3 is CASNRGANTEAFF. For the CDR3, the DNA is TGCGCCAGCAACCGTGGGGCGAACACTGAAGCTTTCTTT.

The sample holds one count of this clone. The chain links TRBV27 to TRBJ1-2, with TRBD1 matching over 10 bases. The CDR3 is 16 amino acids. The germline V gene encodes CDR1 MNHEY and CDR2 SMNVEV (reference sequence). V lost 1 base and J lost 7; bases outside the gene matches: 9. CDR3 sequence reads: CASSLLGTGDLGGYTF. For the CDR3, the DNA is TGTGCCAGCAGTTTATTGGGGACAGGGGATTTGGGTGGCTACACCTTC.

The chain recombines TRBV10-3 with TRBJ2-1; D is unresolved. The V gene's germline CDR1 is ENHRY and CDR2 SYGVKD. CDR3 length equals 13 residues. The ends were cut back, 8 bases at V and 6 bases at J, with 14 bases in the middle. The CDR3 region is CAIPQERFNEQFF. CDR3 DNA sequence: TGTGCCATCCCCCAAGAGAGGTTCAATGAGCAGTTCTTC.

This clone was seen once. This rearrangement joins TRBV28 to TRBJ1-1; 9 bases align to TRBD1. Per germline, CDR1 MDHEN and CDR2 SYDVKM. With V trimmed by 5 bases and J by 2 bases, 18 bases remained unmatched. This CDR3 region has 19 residues. The CDR3 protein is CASSPPHYRGRGTNTEAFF. DNA of the CDR3: TGTGCCAGCAGTCCACCCCACTACAGGGGGCGCGGGACAAACACTGAAGCTTTCTTT.

This sequence joins TRBV19 and TRBJ2-7, with 7 nucleotides matching TRBD1. The CDR3 consists of 19 residues. J gave up 1 base and V 3 bases, and 18 bases lay outside the gene matches. Germline V CDR1 and CDR2: LNHDA, SQIVND (reference sequence). This CDR3 is CASSMPPKAGGSPSYEQYF. The CDR3 coding sequence is TGTGCCAGTAGTATGCCTCCGAAGGCAGGGGGTAGTCCATCCTACGAGCAGTACTTC.

V and J are TRBV2 and TRBJ1-1, with D possibly TRBD1 on 6 matching bases. Germline CDR1 is SNHLY and CDR2 is FYNNEI. The CDR3 is made up of 14 amino acids. With 11 bases removed from V and 5 bases from J, the gap between germline ends came to 21 bases. Written as DNA, the CDR3 is TGTGCCGGGGGGGGCCGGGGAGGAAGGACTGAAGCTTTCTTT. It encodes CAGGGRGGRTEAFF. The whole variable domain, filled in from reference TRBV2 and TRBJ1-1, reads EPEVTQTPSHQVTQMGQEVILRCVPISNHLYFYWYRQILGQKVEFLVSFYNNEISEKSEIFDDQFSVERPDGSNFTLKIRSTKLEDSAMYFCAGGGRGGRTEAFFGQGTRLTVV.

The CDR3 nucleotides are TGTGCCAGCAGTGGGCTGGTCGGGACTAGCGACGAGCAGTACTTC. Protein: CASSGLVGTSDEQYF. The chain uses TRBV6-1 and TRBJ2-7; TRBD2 matches 10 bases. Germline CDR1 reads MNHNS; CDR2 reads SASEGT. V lost 4 bases, J lost 5 bases, and 8 bases stayed unmatched. CDR3 length: 15 residues.

This chain connects TRBV19 to TRBJ1-1, with a possible D match to TRBD1 (6 bases). The germline gives CDR1 LNHDA, CDR2 SQIVND (reference sequence). The CDR3 has 13 amino acids. The V end lost 6 bases, the J end lost 10 bases, and 18 bases lay between the germline ends. CDR3 sequence reads: CASSWTGGAGAFF. The CDR3 DNA is TGTGCCAGTAGCTGGACCGGGGGGGCTGGAGCTTTCTTT.

The J gene is TRBJ2-3, the V gene TRBV5-4; D may be TRBD2 (6 bases). The germline V and J ends were trimmed by 4 bases and 0 bases, with 15 bases remaining between them. The CDR3 spans 16 residues. The germline gives CDR1 SGHNT, CDR2 YYREEE (reference sequence). The CDR3 nucleotides read TGTGCCAGCAGCCCCGGCGGTGGGACTAGCACAGATACGCAGTATTTT. Protein sequence: CASSPGGGTSTDTQYF.